This T cell receptor beta chain was identified during a study of T cell repertoires in cytomegalovirus infection. Study in general: CMV infection and matching HLA type were both indicated by public TCR beta signatures.

CDR1 and CDR2 (germline): MNHEY, SMNVEV (reference sequence). The V and J ends lost 5 bases and 3 bases respectively, with 10 bases between them. The CDR3 has 13 amino acids. TCRdb re-called the reads with MiXCR, one entry per CDR3 protein. Of some 200,000 distinct CDR3 sequences listed, roughly 34% were seen once; the top ten hold roughly three fifths. Comments on this clonotype: Its antigen remains unknown.

The rearrangement uses TRBV27 and TRBJ1-2; D might be TRBD1 (5 bases). Sequences were derived from CD8+ T cells from cultured PBMCs, sampled from culture after CMV antigen stimulation. This TCR was recovered from a human donor in good health (CMV status not recorded). Some clones in this sample may be carry-over from other donors' samples. In nucleotides, the CDR3 is TGTGCCAGCAGTCCGGGACTTCACTATGGCTACACCTTC. This encodes CASSPGLHYGYTF.